A selection of T cell receptor beta chains follows, all from one sample in a study of lymphopenia after photon versus proton radiotherapy. Repertoires were generated with immunoSEQ multiplex PCR, while TCRdb's copy carries only in-frame clones and drops some. Of some 15,000 clones detected, 80% to 90% appear once; the ten largest clones hold under 60%. Source: peripheral blood, taken from a patient treated with proton-based radiotherapy. Receptors were obtained from a woman aged 55-69 years with cholangiocarcinoma. Some clones in this sample may be carry-over from other donors' samples. CDR3s include the opening cysteine and the closing phenylalanine or tryptophan. The order of the fields is clone size, J gene, D gene, V gene, CDR3 DNA, CDR3 protein. D genes are given only for firm matches. The listing skips clone size in some rows; elsewhere it reads once, few, many or a size class.

clone_size: -
j_call: TRBJ2-7
d_call: TRBD1
v_call: TRBV5-1
cdr3_nt: TGCGCCAGCAGTCTCTCCGGGGACAGGTGGGACGAGCAGTACTTC
cdr3_aa: CASSLSGDRWDEQYF

clone_size: -
j_call: TRBJ1-3
d_call: -
v_call: TRBV15
cdr3_nt: TGTGCCACCAGCAGAGACTACACCTCTGGAAACACCATATATTTT
cdr3_aa: CATSRDYTSGNTIYF

clone_size: -
j_call: TRBJ2-3
d_call: TRBD1
v_call: TRBV7-8
cdr3_nt: TGTGCCAGCAGCCCCCGGACAGGAACAGATACGCAGTATTTT
cdr3_aa: CASSPRTGTDTQYF

clone_size: few
j_call: TRBJ2-3
d_call: TRBD2
v_call: TRBV2
cdr3_nt: TGTGCCAGCAGCACTAGCGGGCCAACAGATACGCAGTATTTT
cdr3_aa: CASSTSGPTDTQYF

clone_size: -
j_call: TRBJ2-7
d_call: -
v_call: TRBV7-2
cdr3_nt: TGTGCCAGCATTCCCGGGCTAGGCTCGGCCTACGAGCAGTACTTC
cdr3_aa: CASIPGLGSAYEQYF

clone_size: -
j_call: TRBJ2-3
d_call: -
v_call: TRBV10-1
cdr3_nt: TGCGCCAGCAGTGAGCCGGACGGTACGCAGTATTTT
cdr3_aa: CASSEPDGTQYF

clone_size: -
j_call: TRBJ2-7
d_call: TRBD2
v_call: TRBV5-1
cdr3_nt: TGCGCCAGCAGCTTGTCGGCTAGCGGGAACTACGAGCAGTACTTC
cdr3_aa: CASSLSASGNYEQYF

clone_size: -
j_call: TRBJ1-5
d_call: TRBD1
v_call: TRBV18
cdr3_nt: TGTGCCAGCTCACCACAAGGGACAGGGACCAATCAGCCCCAGCATTTT
cdr3_aa: CASSPQGTGTNQPQHF

clone_size: -
j_call: TRBJ2-7
d_call: TRBD1
v_call: TRBV18
cdr3_nt: TGTGCCAGCTCACCGCCTTTTGGTGTCACAGGGGGCCACGAGCAGTACTTC
cdr3_aa: CASSPPFGVTGGHEQYF

clone_size: -
j_call: TRBJ2-3
d_call: TRBD2
v_call: TRBV15
cdr3_nt: TGTGCCACCAGCAGGGGACTACCTAGCACAGATACGCAGTATTTT
cdr3_aa: CATSRGLPSTDTQYF

clone_size: once
j_call: TRBJ1-5
d_call: TRBD1
v_call: TRBV7-2
cdr3_nt: TGTGCCAGCAGCTTAAGTGGTCCGGGACAGGGACGTCAGCCCCAGCATTTT
cdr3_aa: CASSLSGPGQGRQPQHF

clone_size: -
j_call: TRBJ2-1
d_call: TRBD2
v_call: TRBV14
cdr3_nt: TGTGCCAGCAGCCAAGTCGAGCGGGATTACAATGAGCAGTTCTTC
cdr3_aa: CASSQVERDYNEQFF

clone_size: -
j_call: TRBJ2-1
d_call: -
v_call: TRBV11-3
cdr3_nt: TGTGCCAGCAGCTTAGATTTCAGTGAGCAGTTCTTC
cdr3_aa: CASSLDFSEQFF

clone_size: -
j_call: TRBJ1-1
d_call: -
v_call: TRBV6-1
cdr3_nt: TGTGCCAGCAGTGCACAGGGGAACACTGAAGCTTTCTTT
cdr3_aa: CASSAQGNTEAFF

clone_size: -
j_call: TRBJ1-1
d_call: -
v_call: TRBV7-2
cdr3_nt: TGTGCCAGCAGCTTGGAGGGAATGAACACTGAAGCTTTCTTT
cdr3_aa: CASSLEGMNTEAFF

clone_size: -
j_call: TRBJ1-1
d_call: -
v_call: TRBV7-6
cdr3_nt: TGTGCCAGCAGCTCGGGACACACTGAAGCTTTCTTT
cdr3_aa: CASSSGHTEAFF

clone_size: -
j_call: TRBJ1-5
d_call: -
v_call: TRBV2
cdr3_nt: TGTGCCAGCAGTGGGGTTGTCAATCAGCCCCAGCATTTT
cdr3_aa: CASSGVVNQPQHF

clone_size: -
j_call: TRBJ2-2
d_call: -
v_call: TRBV7-3
cdr3_nt: TGTGCCAGCAGCAAAGGCGACACGGCCGGGGAGCTGTTTTTT
cdr3_aa: CASSKGDTAGELFF

clone_size: -
j_call: TRBJ1-6
d_call: -
v_call: TRBV30
cdr3_nt: TGTGCCTGGAGTAAGTCGGGGGCATGGAACTCACCCCTCCACTTT
cdr3_aa: CAWSKSGAWNSPLHF

clone_size: -
j_call: TRBJ2-3
d_call: -
v_call: TRBV18
cdr3_nt: TGTGCCAGCTCACCATTGGACGACACAGATACGCAGTATTTT
cdr3_aa: CASSPLDDTDTQYF

clone_size: -
j_call: TRBJ1-1
d_call: -
v_call: TRBV6-9
cdr3_nt: TGTGCCAGCAGTTTCCAGGGGCTTGAAGCTTTCTTT
cdr3_aa: CASSFQGLEAFF

clone_size: once
j_call: TRBJ2-7
d_call: -
v_call: TRBV27
cdr3_nt: TGTGCCAGCAGTTTATCGGGTGGCAGAGAGTACTACGAGCAGTACTTC
cdr3_aa: CASSLSGGREYYEQYF

clone_size: -
j_call: TRBJ2-1
d_call: -
v_call: TRBV6-6
cdr3_nt: TGTGCCAGCAGTCCCTTTGTGGGAACTGAGCAGTTCTTC
cdr3_aa: CASSPFVGTEQFF

clone_size: -
j_call: TRBJ2-5
d_call: -
v_call: TRBV6-5
cdr3_nt: TGTGCCAGCAGACCGGCAGGGACAGAGACCCAGTACTTC
cdr3_aa: CASRPAGTETQYF

clone_size: -
j_call: TRBJ2-3
d_call: -
v_call: TRBV6-6
cdr3_nt: TGTGCCAGCAGAACCGGGGACTTCGCTAGCACAGATACGCAGTATTTT
cdr3_aa: CASRTGDFASTDTQYF

clone_size: -
j_call: TRBJ1-3
d_call: -
v_call: TRBV7-3
cdr3_nt: TGTGCCAGCAGCTCCCGGGGTGATACTGGAAACACCATATATTTT
cdr3_aa: CASSSRGDTGNTIYF

clone_size: -
j_call: TRBJ1-1
d_call: -
v_call: TRBV9
cdr3_nt: TGTGCCAGCAGCGTAGTCGGCGGAAACACTGAAGCTTTCTTT
cdr3_aa: CASSVVGGNTEAFF

clone_size: -
j_call: TRBJ1-5
d_call: -
v_call: TRBV15
cdr3_nt: TGTGCCACCAGCAAACAAATGTCAGGGTTTGAAGAAGATCAGCCCCAGCATTTT
cdr3_aa: CATSKQMSGFEEDQPQHF

clone_size: few
j_call: TRBJ2-5
d_call: -
v_call: TRBV6-1
cdr3_nt: TGTGCCAGCAGTGACGTAGATGGCCAAGAGACCCAGTACTTC
cdr3_aa: CASSDVDGQETQYF

clone_size: few
j_call: TRBJ2-7
d_call: -
v_call: TRBV2
cdr3_nt: TGTGCCAGCAGTGATTATTCTGAGCAGTACTTC
cdr3_aa: CASSDYSEQYF

clone_size: -
j_call: TRBJ2-1
d_call: -
v_call: TRBV11-2
cdr3_nt: TGTGCCAGCAGCTTAAAAGGCGGGGAATCCTACAATGAGCAGTTCTTC
cdr3_aa: CASSLKGGESYNEQFF

clone_size: -
j_call: TRBJ2-1
d_call: TRBD2
v_call: TRBV10-2
cdr3_nt: TGCGCCGCAGCGCGGAGGACTAGCGGTGAGCAGTTCTTC
cdr3_aa: CAAARRTSGEQFF

clone_size: -
j_call: TRBJ2-7
d_call: -
v_call: TRBV20-1
cdr3_nt: TGCAGTGCGACAAAGGGGGAGCAGTACTTC
cdr3_aa: CSATKGEQYF

clone_size: -
j_call: TRBJ2-7
d_call: -
v_call: TRBV7-9
cdr3_nt: TGTGCCAGCAGCTCCCCCGGCGGGATTCTCTACGAGCAGTACTTC
cdr3_aa: CASSSPGGILYEQYF

clone_size: -
j_call: TRBJ2-1
d_call: -
v_call: TRBV9
cdr3_nt: TGTGCCAGCCCCCAAATAGACGGGATCACCTACAATGAGCAGTTCTTC
cdr3_aa: CASPQIDGITYNEQFF

clone_size: -
j_call: TRBJ2-1
d_call: TRBD2
v_call: TRBV4-2
cdr3_nt: TGTGCCAGCAGCCAAGTATTCGGGGGGATCTACAATGAGCAGTTCTTC
cdr3_aa: CASSQVFGGIYNEQFF

clone_size: few
j_call: TRBJ2-7
d_call: TRBD2
v_call: TRBV4-2
cdr3_nt: TGTGCCAGCAGCCAAGATAGCCAGGGACTAGCAGGCGAGCAGTACTTC
cdr3_aa: CASSQDSQGLAGEQYF

clone_size: -
j_call: TRBJ1-1
d_call: -
v_call: TRBV7-3
cdr3_nt: TGTGCCAGCAGCTTAAATGGGGACACTGAAGCTTTCTTT
cdr3_aa: CASSLNGDTEAFF

clone_size: -
j_call: TRBJ1-5
d_call: TRBD1
v_call: TRBV6-1
cdr3_nt: TGTGCCAGCAGTGTGGAGACAGGGGGGAGGTATCAGCCCCAGCATTTT
cdr3_aa: CASSVETGGRYQPQHF

clone_size: -
j_call: TRBJ2-5
d_call: TRBD2
v_call: TRBV10-3
cdr3_nt: TGTGCCATCAGCCCCGGGGTAGCGGGGGGGCCAGAGACCCAGTACTTC
cdr3_aa: CAISPGVAGGPETQYF

clone_size: -
j_call: TRBJ2-2
d_call: -
v_call: TRBV7-2
cdr3_nt: TGTGCCAGCAGCTCCGACAATTGGGAGCTGTTTTTT
cdr3_aa: CASSSDNWELFF

clone_size: -
j_call: TRBJ2-1
d_call: -
v_call: TRBV19
cdr3_nt: TGTGCCAGTAGTTTGGACTATATGGGCGATGAGCAGTTCTTC
cdr3_aa: CASSLDYMGDEQFF

clone_size: -
j_call: TRBJ1-1
d_call: -
v_call: TRBV2
cdr3_nt: TGTGCCAGCAGTGAAGCCGGGGCCCAGAACACTGAAGCTTTCTTT
cdr3_aa: CASSEAGAQNTEAFF

clone_size: -
j_call: TRBJ2-3
d_call: -
v_call: TRBV27
cdr3_nt: TGTGCCAGCAGTTCCCAGGGGTTGGGCACAGATACGCAGTATTTT
cdr3_aa: CASSSQGLGTDTQYF

clone_size: -
j_call: TRBJ2-6
d_call: -
v_call: TRBV5-1
cdr3_nt: TGCGCCAGCAGCTCCTTGAAATCTGGGGCCAACGTCCTGACTTTC
cdr3_aa: CASSSLKSGANVLTF

clone_size: -
j_call: TRBJ1-5
d_call: TRBD1
v_call: TRBV2
cdr3_nt: TGTGCCAGCAGGCAGGACAGGGCTAGCAATCAGCCCCAGCATTTT
cdr3_aa: CASRQDRASNQPQHF

clone_size: -
j_call: TRBJ1-1
d_call: -
v_call: TRBV27
cdr3_nt: TGTGCCAGCACCGAGAGGCCCCAGAACACTGAAGCTTTCTTT
cdr3_aa: CASTERPQNTEAFF

clone_size: -
j_call: TRBJ2-3
d_call: -
v_call: TRBV19
cdr3_nt: TGTGCCAGTAGTATCCGTTTGAGAAGCACAGATACGCAGTATTTT
cdr3_aa: CASSIRLRSTDTQYF

clone_size: -
j_call: TRBJ2-1
d_call: -
v_call: TRBV7-2
cdr3_nt: TGTGCCAGCAGCTTAGCGGTTCGTAATGAGCAGTTCTTC
cdr3_aa: CASSLAVRNEQFF

clone_size: -
j_call: TRBJ1-6
d_call: TRBD1
v_call: TRBV7-9
cdr3_nt: TGTGCCAGCAGCCGTGGACAGGGCGGTTCACCCCTCCACTTT
cdr3_aa: CASSRGQGGSPLHF